This TCR beta chain derives from a study of human T cells and chemical hapten exposure. Via MiXCR, TCRdb re-called the RACE reads, giving one row per CDR3 protein. This table has around 130,000 distinct CDR3 sequences, roughly 9.5% appearing once. This clonotype was seen more than once but under ten times. The CDR3 is 15 amino acids. Trimming pared 3 bases from V and 4 bases from J, leaving 13 bases between. The germline CDR1 and CDR2 sequences are SGHTA and FQGNSA. Noted time point: healthy volunteer bleed at 2 weeks. Blood, whole and unfractionated, served as the source for total RNA extraction. The sample comprised whole blood. This receptor was taken from a male donor in good health. Some clones in this sample may be carry-over from other donors' samples. The chain carries TRBV7-2 and TRBJ2-1; D uncertain. Here the CDR3 DNA reads TGTGCCAGCAGCTTGGAGAGGTTGAGTTACAATGAGCAGTTCTTC. Translating gives CASSLERLSYNEQFF.